Described below is a single TCR beta chain sequence and its context. Its antigen remains unknown. Germline CDR1 is SGHRS and CDR2 is YFSETQ. The CDR3 extends over 17 amino acids. The J segment lost 5 bases and the V segment lost 2 bases, leaving 7 bases of the junction unmatched. This record comes from a study of cytomegalovirus exposure and HLA in healthy donors. Vbeta (60) and Jbeta (13) primers were used in the PCR. Data came from immunoSEQ multiplex PCR; TCRdb stores just in-frame clones and leaves some out. The table shows approximately 100,000 clones, with around three quarters occurring only once. Findings and caveats of the study: Among donors in an Asian-associated ancestry cluster, a later analysis reportedly found fewer N-insertions than the roughly 610-donor mean.

The sequencing sample was made of PBMCs. This TCR was recovered from a woman aged 50 to 60 in good health and CMV-seropositive. V is TRBV5-1 and J is TRBJ2-3, with 14 bases aligning to TRBD2. The CDR3 nucleotides read TGCGCCAGCAGCTTCCTCTCGGGACTAGCGGGAGTAGATACGCAGTATTTT. Its translation is CASSFLSGLAGVDTQYF.